The 30 T cell receptor beta chains below come from one sample, sequenced in a study of CD8 T cells in ankylosing spondylitis. Using its own MiXCR run on the 5' RACE reads, TCRdb lists one record per CDR3 protein. The top ten hold approximately 32% of the sample, which has 180,000 or so distinct CDR3 sequences, roughly 11% seen once. The sequenced material came from blood, either unsorted or a sorted T cell fraction (not recorded which). These receptor sequences come from a male donor with ankylosing spondylitis or in good health (not recorded which).

This clonotype was seen at least ten times. The gene calls are TRBV27 and TRBJ2-3; 11 positions agree with TRBD2. CDR3 length equals 17 residues. V was clipped by 4 bases and J by 0 bases; unmatched bases: 6. Germline CDR1 reads MNHEY; CDR2 reads SMNVEV (reference sequence). For the CDR3, the DNA is TGTGCCAGCAGTTCGACTAGCGGGGCTACTAGCACAGATACGCAGTATTTT. As protein: CASSSTSGATSTDTQYF.

This clonotype was found many times. V gene TRBV21-1 combines with J gene TRBJ1-5. TRBV21-1 is given as a pseudogene. The CDR3 is 15 residues long. Written as DNA, the CDR3 is TGTGCCAGCAGCAACGAAATCTTTTTCAATCAGCCCCAGCATTTT. This translates into CASSNEIFFNQPQHF.

This clonotype was detected ten times or more. This chain uses TRBV5-1 with TRBJ2-1; TRBD1 matches at 9 bases. Unmatched junction bases numbered 8, after V lost 2 bases and J lost 5 bases. Germline V gene lookup returns CDR1 SGHRS and CDR2 YFSETQ. The CDR3 spans 16 residues. CDR3 DNA sequence: TGCGCCAGCAGCTTTAAGACAGGGGGAGACCACAATGAGCAGTTCTTC. It yields the protein CASSFKTGGDHNEQFF.

This clonotype was counted at least ten times. V usage is TRBV5-1 and J usage is TRBJ1-2; tentative D call: TRBD1 (6 bases). The germline V gene has CDR1 SGHRS and CDR2 YFSETQ. The CDR3 extends over 14 amino acids. V was clipped by 2 bases and J by 7 bases, with 15 bases between them. CDR3 sequence: CASSFTGTGVGYTF. The CDR3 DNA follows: TGCGCCAGCAGCTTTACAGGGACTGGGGTTGGCTACACCTTC.

V and J are TRBV5-1 and TRBJ2-3, with D perhaps TRBD1 (5 bases). The germline V gene has CDR1 SGHRS and CDR2 YFSETQ. V lost 0 bases and J 4 bases, leaving 9 bases between the germline ends. The CDR3 length is 14 residues. CDR3 sequence: CASSLEWGADTQYF. The CDR3 nucleotides are TGCGCCAGCAGCTTGGAATGGGGCGCAGATACGCAGTATTTT.

This clonotype was recorded once. The V call is TRBV5-1, the J call TRBJ2-7; either TRBD1 or TRBD2 may fit D (6 bases each). CDR1 is SGHRS and CDR2 is YFSETQ in the germline V gene. V was clipped by 6 bases and J by 2 bases, with 15 bases between them. The CDR3 consists of 14 residues. The DNA of the CDR3 is TGCGCCAGCAATAGGGGGGCCCCTACCTACGAGCAGTACTTC. Encoded protein: CASNRGAPTYEQYF.

At least ten counts were recorded for this clonotype. The V call is TRBV29-1, the J call TRBJ2-3; TRBD1 aligns across 7 bases. With V trimmed by 6 bases and J by 2 bases, 8 bases remained unmatched. The CDR3 is made up of 14 amino acids. The germline V gene encodes CDR1 SQVTM and CDR2 ANQGSEA. The DNA of the CDR3 is TGCAGCGTCCTGACAGGGACGCACACAGATACGCAGTATTTT. Translation: CSVLTGTHTDTQYF.

The chain carries TRBV5-1 and TRBJ2-5; 12 bases map to TRBD2. After removal of 0 bases from V and 5 bases from J, the junction contained 5 bases not matched to a gene. This CDR3 region has 16 residues. CDR1 SGHRS and CDR2 YFSETQ come from the germline V gene. CDR3 in amino acids: CASSLEPSGGAETQYF. In nucleotides, the CDR3 is TGCGCCAGCAGCTTGGAGCCTAGCGGGGGGGCGGAGACCCAGTACTTC.

This clonotype was counted only a few times. The V and J genes are TRBV14 and TRBJ2-3; TRBD1 agrees at 7 bases. The length of the CDR3 is 16 residues. Germline trimming cut 0 bases from V and 0 bases from J; bases unmatched to any gene: 3. Germline V lookup: CDR1 SGHDN, CDR2 FVKESK. In nucleotides, the CDR3 is TGTGCCAGCAGCCAAGAGGGACAGTCAAGCACAGATACGCAGTATTTT. Residues: CASSQEGQSSTDTQYF.

The chain has TRBV7-6 and TRBJ2-1, with TRBD2 matching over 10 bases. Germline-derived CDR1 and CDR2 are SGHVS and FNYEAQ. This CDR3 contains 16 residues. The V gene end was trimmed by 1 base and the J gene end by 4 bases; junction bases not matched to a gene: 4. This CDR3 is CASSLDPSGSYNEQFF. The CDR3 nucleotides read TGTGCCAGCAGCTTAGACCCTAGCGGGAGTTACAATGAGCAGTTCTTC.

This clonotype occurred many times. This chain uses TRBV27 with TRBJ2-2; D gene unclear. The V end lost 7 bases, the J end lost 6 bases, and 12 bases lay between the germline ends. The CDR3 is made up of 13 amino acids. The germline gives CDR1 MNHEY, CDR2 SMNVEV (reference sequence). In nucleotides, the CDR3 is TGTGCCAGCACACCCTTGGTATCCGGGGAGCTGTTTTTT. This translates into CASTPLVSGELFF.

The sample holds many counts of this clonotype. This chain connects TRBV20-1 to TRBJ1-2; no clear D. V was shortened by 0 bases and J by 2 bases, with 10 bases between the two germline ends. The germline gives CDR1 DFQATT, CDR2 SNEGSKA (reference sequence). This CDR3 has 14 amino acids. The CDR3: CSARDGDFNYGYTF. CDR3 nucleotide sequence: TGCAGTGCTAGAGATGGGGATTTCAACTATGGCTACACCTTC.

As DNA, the CDR3 is TGTGCCAGCTCACCAAGGAACCGGGCGGGAGAGACCCAGTACTTC. Its translation is CASSPRNRAGETQYF. The rearrangement uses TRBV18 and TRBJ2-5; D might be TRBD2 (5 bases). CDR1 and CDR2 (germline): KGHSH, LQKENI. V was clipped by 2 bases and J by 4 bases, with 14 bases between them. The CDR3 extends over 15 amino acids. The full variable domain, rest sourced from reference TRBV18 and TRBJ2-5, is NAGVMQNPRHLVRRRGQEARLRCSPMKGHSHVYWYRQLPEEGLKFMVYLQKENIIDESGMPKERFSAEFPKEGPSILRIQQVVRGDSAAYFCASSPRNRAGETQYFGPGTRLLVL.

At least ten counts were recorded for this clonotype. This rearrangement joins TRBV20-1 to TRBJ2-1; 10 bases fit TRBD2. Per the germline V gene, CDR1 is DFQATT and CDR2 is SNEGSKA (reference sequence). After removal of 1 base from V and 0 bases from J, the junction contained 3 bases not matched to a gene. The CDR3 extends over 16 amino acids. CDR3 DNA sequence: TGCAGTGCTAGAGTCGCTAGCGGGAGCTCCTACAATGAGCAGTTCTTC. Amino acids: CSARVASGSSYNEQFF.

This clonotype has at least ten counts. The V call is TRBV2, the J call TRBJ2-1; 9 bases align to TRBD1. The CDR3 runs to 15 residues. The trim removed 5 bases at V and 1 base at J, leaving 3 bases unmatched. CDR1 and CDR2 from the germline V gene are SNHLY and FYNNEI. This chain's CDR3 is CASSTDRGSYNEQFF. The CDR3 DNA reads as TGTGCCAGCAGTACAGACAGGGGGTCCTACAATGAGCAGTTCTTC.

This clonotype was picked up many times. This chain links TRBV5-1 with TRBJ2-3; D gene uncertain. CDR1 and CDR2 from the germline V gene are SGHRS and YFSETQ. The V end was cut by 0 bases, the J end by 0 bases, with 8 bases between. The CDR3 is 15 residues long. CDR3: CASSLGRLSTDTQYF. The CDR3 coding sequence is TGCGCCAGCAGCTTGGGCAGGCTTAGCACAGATACGCAGTATTTT.

This clonotype was detected ten times or more. This rearrangement joins TRBV27 to TRBJ2-5, with D perhaps TRBD2 (5 bases). This CDR3 spans 14 amino acids. V was cut by 6 bases and J by 0 bases, with 11 bases left in between. CDR1 is MNHEY, CDR2 SMNVEV, per germline (reference sequence). The CDR3 bases are TGTGCCAGCAGACGGGGAAACAACCAAGAGACCCAGTACTTC. This translates into CASRRGNNQETQYF.

The J gene is TRBJ1-2, the V gene TRBV6-1; D remains ambiguous. CDR1 MNHNS and CDR2 SASEGT come from the germline V gene. Between the trimmed V and J ends, which lost 2 bases and 7 bases, there was a span of 17 bases. The CDR3 is 15 amino acids. In DNA form, the CDR3 reads TGTGCCAGCAGTGAATTCGACGGCAACCCAACTGGCTACACCTTC. Residues: CASSEFDGNPTGYTF.

This clonotype was counted at least ten times. The J gene is TRBJ1-1, the V gene TRBV27, with TRBD1 matching 12 bases. Losses at the gene ends were 6 bases for V and 1 base for J; bases not matched to a gene: 3. CDR1 is MNHEY and CDR2 is SMNVEV in the germline V gene (reference sequence). This CDR3 is 15 amino acids long. The DNA for the CDR3 is TGTGCCAGCAGACCGGGACAGGGGGCGAACACTGAAGCTTTCTTT. Translated: CASRPGQGANTEAFF.

This clonotype has at least ten counts. J is TRBJ2-3 and V is TRBV3-1; D is ambiguous. CDR1 LGHDT and CDR2 YNNKEL come from the germline V gene (reference sequence). Trimming took 7 bases from V and 0 from J, leaving 8 bases between them. There are 13 residues in the CDR3. The CDR3 reads CASKTPSTDTQYF. CDR3 DNA sequence: TGTGCCAGCAAGACCCCTAGCACAGATACGCAGTATTTT.

This clonotype was recorded at least ten times. The CDR3 region is CASSLGQSYEQYF. In DNA, the CDR3 is TGCGCCAGCAGCTTGGGACAGAGTTACGAGCAGTACTTC. The chain couples TRBV5-1 to TRBJ2-7; weak D call: TRBD1 (5 bases). The CDR3 is 13 amino acids. Trimming took 0 bases from V and 4 from J, leaving 8 bases between them. In germline, CDR1 is SGHRS, CDR2 YFSETQ.

The chain is built from TRBV7-8 and TRBJ2-2; 11 bases line up with TRBD2. Trimming took 6 bases from V and 7 from J; bases not matched to a gene: 7. The CDR3 is made up of 15 amino acids. CDR1 is SGHVS, CDR2 FQNEAQ, per germline. The CDR3 is CASRFSGRVSGELFF. CDR3 bases: TGTGCCAGCAGATTTAGCGGGAGGGTGAGCGGGGAGCTGTTTTTT.

The genes are TRBV19 and TRBJ2-7, with D possibly being TRBD1 (5 bases). Per the germline V gene, CDR1 is LNHDA and CDR2 is SQIVND (reference sequence). V dropped 6 bases and J dropped 3 bases, with 18 bases sitting between them. The CDR3 runs 15 residues. The CDR3: CASSRFVGDNYEQYF. CDR3 bases: TGTGCCAGTAGCCGTTTCGTAGGGGATAACTACGAGCAGTACTTC.

This clonotype was counted a few times. The rearrangement joins TRBV5-6 to TRBJ1-2; TRBD1 matches at 8 bases. This CDR3 comprises 15 residues. Germline trimming cut 4 bases from V and 1 base from J; bases unmatched to any gene: 6. Looked up from germline, CDR1 is SGHDT and CDR2 is YYEEEE. CDR3 residues: CASSARDRNNYGYTF. As DNA, the CDR3 is TGTGCCAGCAGCGCCCGGGACAGGAATAACTATGGCTACACCTTC.

This clonotype was recorded many times. The chain is built from TRBV10-3 and TRBJ2-7; 10 positions match TRBD1. The CDR3 contains 13 residues. The trim removed 7 bases at V and 5 bases at J, leaving 5 bases unmatched. From germline, CDR1 is ENHRY and CDR2 SYGVKD. In nucleotides, the CDR3 is TGTGCCATCACCAGGGACAGGGGAGACGAGCAGTACTTC. Translating it yields CAITRDRGDEQYF.

This sequence joins TRBV5-6 and TRBJ2-7; D may match TRBD1 or TRBD2 (5 bases each). Germline V lookup: CDR1 SGHDT, CDR2 YYEEEE. V dropped 4 bases and J dropped 3 bases, with 11 bases sitting between them. There are 13 residues in the CDR3. The CDR3 coding sequence is TGTGCCAGCAGCCGGGGACGGGGCTACGAGCAGTACTTC. Encoded protein: CASSRGRGYEQYF.

This chain joins TRBV11-2 and TRBJ2-1; D may be TRBD1 or TRBD2 (5 bases each). Germline V gene sequence: CDR1 SGHAT, CDR2 FQNNGV. With 4 bases removed from V and 10 bases from J, the gap between germline ends came to 23 bases. The CDR3 runs 16 residues. Here the CDR3 reads CASSSYTGHVGTEQFF. DNA of the CDR3: TGTGCCAGCAGCTCCTATACGGGGCATGTTGGTACGGAGCAGTTCTTC.

The chain uses TRBV12-5 and TRBJ2-5, with 11 nucleotides matching TRBD2. The length of the CDR3 is 17 residues. Germline loops: CDR1 LGHNT, CDR2 FRNRAP. CDR3 nucleotide sequence: TGTGCCACCTCCAAAGATCCTCAACTAGCGGGGGCGGAGACCCAGTACTTC. The encoded protein is CATSKDPQLAGAETQYF.

This clonotype has only a few counts. The V and J genes are TRBV6-5 and TRBJ2-3; D assignment may be TRBD1 or TRBD2 (6 bases each). Trimming cost V 5 bases and J 6 bases, with 9 bases left between them. Germline CDR1 and CDR2: MNHEY and SVGAGI. The CDR3 totals 12 residues. In DNA, the CDR3 is TGTGCCAGCAGTCGGGGGCCCGATACGCAGTATTTT. It encodes CASSRGPDTQYF.

At least ten counts were recorded for this clonotype. V usage is TRBV10-1 and J usage is TRBJ1-1; D ambiguous. Germline assignment: CDR1 WNHNN and CDR2 SYGVQD (reference sequence). V was shortened by 2 bases and J by 1 base, with 8 bases between the two germline ends. This CDR3 has 14 amino acids. The CDR3 here is CASSEGGPNTEAFF. The CDR3 DNA sequence: TGCGCCAGCAGTGAGGGCGGCCCGAACACTGAAGCTTTCTTT.